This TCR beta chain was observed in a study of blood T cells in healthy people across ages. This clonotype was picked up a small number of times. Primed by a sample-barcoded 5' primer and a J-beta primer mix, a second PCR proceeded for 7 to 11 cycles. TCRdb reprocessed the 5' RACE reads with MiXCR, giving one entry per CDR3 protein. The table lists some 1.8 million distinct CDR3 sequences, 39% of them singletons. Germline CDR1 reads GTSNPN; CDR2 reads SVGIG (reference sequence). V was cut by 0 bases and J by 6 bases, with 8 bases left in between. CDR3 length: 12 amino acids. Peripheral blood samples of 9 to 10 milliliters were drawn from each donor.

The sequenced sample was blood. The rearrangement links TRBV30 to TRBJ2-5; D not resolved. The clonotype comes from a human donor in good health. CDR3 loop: CAWSVVGKTQYF. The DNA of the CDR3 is TGTGCCTGGAGTGTAGTAGGGAAGACCCAGTACTTC.